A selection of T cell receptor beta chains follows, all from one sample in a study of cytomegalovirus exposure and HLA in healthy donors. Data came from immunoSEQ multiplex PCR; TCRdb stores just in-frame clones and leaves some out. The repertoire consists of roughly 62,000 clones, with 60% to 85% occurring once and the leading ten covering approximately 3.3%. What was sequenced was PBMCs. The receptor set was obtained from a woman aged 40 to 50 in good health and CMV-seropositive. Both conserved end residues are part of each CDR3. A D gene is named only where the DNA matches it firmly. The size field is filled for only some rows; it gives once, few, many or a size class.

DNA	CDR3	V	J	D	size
TGTGCCAGCCGCCTGGACAGGGCTGTTCAAGAGACCCAGTACTTC	CASRLDRAVQETQYF	TRBV6-5	TRBJ2-5	TRBD1	.
TGTGCCAGCAGCCAACCGTGGAGGACGGCTGCGAACACCGGGGAGCTGTTTTTT	CASSQPWRTAANTGELFF	TRBV11-2	TRBJ2-2	.	.
TGCGCCAGCAGCGCTGGACAGGGGAGAGGTTCGGACACCGGGGAGCTGTTTTTT	CASSAGQGRGSDTGELFF	TRBV5-1	TRBJ2-2	TRBD1	.
TGTGCCAGCAGCTCCCGGGACCAGGGGGAGACCCAGTACTTC	CASSSRDQGETQYF	TRBV5-4	TRBJ2-5	.	.
TGCGCCAGCAGCCGGAGTGGGAGCGGACCGTACGAGCAGTACTTC	CASSRSGSGPYEQYF	TRBV4-3	TRBJ2-7	.	.
TGTGCCTGGAAAGTGAGAGGGCGGGATAATTCACCCCTCCACTTT	CAWKVRGRDNSPLHF	TRBV30	TRBJ1-6	.	.
TGCGCCAGCAGCCAAGATCCAGGGGCTGTAGGTGAAGCTTTCTTT	CASSQDPGAVGEAFF	TRBV4-1	TRBJ1-1	.	.
TGTGCCAGCAGTTTCGGGGGGCCTGGGAACGAGCAGTACTTC	CASSFGGPGNEQYF	TRBV27	TRBJ2-7	.	.
TGTGCCAGCAGCTGGACAGGGGGCAATCAGCCCCAGCATTTT	CASSWTGGNQPQHF	TRBV7-2	TRBJ1-5	TRBD1	.
TGTGCCAGCAGCTGGGGACAGGGCGAGGGAAACACCATATATTTT	CASSWGQGEGNTIYF	TRBV11-2	TRBJ1-3	TRBD1	few
TGTGCCAGCAGTTATAGAGGCCTCTCCGAGCAGTACTTC	CASSYRGLSEQYF	TRBV6-5	TRBJ2-7	.	.
TGTGCCAGCAGTGAAGCTTCGGGTGGCTACACCTTC	CASSEASGGYTF	TRBV6-1	TRBJ1-2	.	.
TGTGCCAGCAGCTTGGAACAGGGGAACTATGGCTACACCTTC	CASSLEQGNYGYTF	TRBV5-6	TRBJ1-2	TRBD1	.
TGTGCCAGCAGAGGGGGTTACGAGCAGTACTTC	CASRGGYEQYF	TRBV2	TRBJ2-7	.	.
TGTGCCAGCAGACTCCCGGGGGGCTCGCAGTTCTTC	CASRLPGGSQFF	TRBV6-5	TRBJ2-1	.	.
TGTGCCAGCAGCTCGTCCAATTTCGTCAGGGGTGTGTATACCGGGGAGCTGTTTTTT	CASSSSNFVRGVYTGELFF	TRBV5-4	TRBJ2-2	.	.
TGTGCCAGCAGTGCTGGACAGGGGGACTATGGCTACACCTTC	CASSAGQGDYGYTF	TRBV25-1	TRBJ1-2	TRBD1	.
TGTGCCAGCAGCGAGGGCGGGACAGGGGTACGTGGCTACACCTTC	CASSEGGTGVRGYTF	TRBV9	TRBJ1-2	TRBD1	few
TGTGCCAGCAGCTCGCGTTTTAGCACTGAAGCTTTCTTT	CASSSRFSTEAFF	TRBV7-2	TRBJ1-1	.	.
TGTGCCAGCAGTCGGACAGTAATTAACTATGGCTACACCTTC	CASSRTVINYGYTF	TRBV6-5	TRBJ1-2	.	.
TGTGCCAGCACATTTGGCGGGGGAGGGACGAACACCGGGGAGCTGTTTTTT	CASTFGGGGTNTGELFF	TRBV5-5	TRBJ2-2	TRBD2	.
TGCGCCAGCAGCTTGGCGGTGACTCCCAATGAAAAACTGTTTTTT	CASSLAVTPNEKLFF	TRBV5-1	TRBJ1-4	.	once
TGTGCCAGTAGTGCCCGTCCCGGGGCCTATAATTCACCCCTCCACTTT	CASSARPGAYNSPLHF	TRBV19	TRBJ1-6	.	.
TGCGCCAGCAGTACAAGACAGGGGGGCACAGATACGCAGTATTTT	CASSTRQGGTDTQYF	TRBV5-1	TRBJ2-3	TRBD1	few
TGTGCCAGCAGTGATACGCGAACAGCCTATGGCTACACCTTC	CASSDTRTAYGYTF	TRBV2	TRBJ1-2	.	once
TGTGCCAGCAGCCCTCTGCGGTCAAGGCCGGGGGCGCAGTATTTT	CASSPLRSRPGAQYF	TRBV5-6	TRBJ2-3	.	.
TGTGCCAGCAGTAGAGGACAGGGGGGGAACACTGAAGCTTTCTTT	CASSRGQGGNTEAFF	TRBV6-6	TRBJ1-1	TRBD1	.
TGTGCCAGCCTCCCCTCGGGGACAGGGGGCCCCGGGGAGCTGTTTTTT	CASLPSGTGGPGELFF	TRBV6-6	TRBJ2-2	TRBD1	few
TGTGCCAGCAGAGGGACGGGACAGGTTAAGGATACGCAGTATTTT	CASRGTGQVKDTQYF	TRBV6-6	TRBJ2-3	TRBD1	.
TGCAGCGCCATGGGTGTTGGGGCGAACACTGAAGCTTTCTTT	CSAMGVGANTEAFF	TRBV29-1	TRBJ1-1	.	once
TGTGCCAGCAGCTTGACTAGCTATGTGGATACGCAGTATTTT	CASSLTSYVDTQYF	TRBV11-3	TRBJ2-3	TRBD2	.
TGCAGTGCTAGTCGGACAGGAGAGCAGTTCTTC	CSASRTGEQFF	TRBV20-1	TRBJ2-1	TRBD1	.
TGTGCCAGCAGCAGACAGGGGGCTGGAAACACCATATATTTT	CASSRQGAGNTIYF	TRBV7-9	TRBJ1-3	TRBD1	.
TGTGCCAGCTCACCCCGGACAGGGGAAGGCTACACCTTC	CASSPRTGEGYTF	TRBV18	TRBJ1-2	TRBD1	.
TGCGCCAGCAGCTTGGAGGGGATCAAGGCTAATTCACCCCTCCACTTT	CASSLEGIKANSPLHF	TRBV5-1	TRBJ1-6	.	few
TGTGCCAGCAGCGCCTGGAGGCGGGGGCCCTCCTACGAGCAGTACTTC	CASSAWRRGPSYEQYF	TRBV21-1	TRBJ2-7	.	few
TGTGCCTGGAGCATAGAGGGAACGCAGTATTTT	CAWSIEGTQYF	TRBV30	TRBJ2-3	.	.